The 28 T cell receptor beta chains below all came from one sample that was sequenced in a study of vaccination effects on CD4 cells after COVID-19. Pools of viral peptides were used by the ViraFEST assay to expand antigen-specific CD4+ T cells ahead of sequencing. Cultured cells yielded isolated CD4+ T cells after approximately nine days. Convalescent patients had PCR-confirmed SARS-CoV-2 infection between March and December 2020. Using immunoSEQ multiplex PCR, the repertoire was profiled, and TCRdb retains in-frame clones only, with some absent. Of approximately 26,000 clones listed, approximately 80% are singletons. Their antigens remain unidentified. The sequencing here drew on CD4+ T cells from PBMCs cultured with HCoV-NL63 spike peptides, taken before COVID-19 vaccination. The receptors originated from a human donor who had a prior SARS-CoV-2 infection.

The chain joins TRBV19 to TRBJ2-7, with D hard to call. Trimming stripped 3 bases from V and 6 bases from J, with 15 bases between. Germline CDR1 LNHDA, CDR2 SQIVND (reference sequence). The CDR3 spans 14 residues. For the CDR3, the DNA is TGTGCCAGTAGTATTTCGGAGTTCCTCCCCGAGCAGTACTTC. Protein product: CASSISEFLPEQYF. The complete variable domain, with remaining parts taken from reference TRBV19 and TRBJ2-7, reads DGGITQSPKYLFRKEGQNVTLSCEQNLNHDAMYWYRQDPGQGLRLIYYSQIVNDFQKGDIAEGYSVSREKKESFPLTVTSAQKNPTAFYLCASSISEFLPEQYFGPGTRLTVT.

This clone was counted once. The chain employs TRBV6-1 and TRBJ2-2; 7 nucleotides align to TRBD1. The CDR3 sequence is 16 residues long. V lost 3 bases and J lost 5; bases outside the gene matches: 9. The V gene's germline CDR1 is MNHNS and CDR2 SASEGT. The CDR3 sequence: CASSDPPRQGTGELFF. The CDR3 bases are TGTGCCAGCAGTGATCCCCCCCGACAGGGAACCGGGGAGCTGTTTTTT.

The chain recombines TRBV28 with TRBJ2-7, with a possible D match to TRBD1 (6 bases). Germline V CDR1 and CDR2: MDHEN, SYDVKM. This CDR3 contains 14 residues. The germline V and J ends were trimmed by 3 bases and 2 bases, with 11 bases remaining between them. CDR3 sequence reads: CASSFSGDPYEQYF. The DNA of the CDR3 is TGTGCCAGCAGTTTTTCAGGGGATCCCTACGAGCAGTACTTC. The full variable domain, completed using reference TRBV28 and TRBJ2-7, is DVKVTQSSRYLVKRTGEKVFLECVQDMDHENMFWYRQDPGLGLRLIYFSYDVKMKEKGDIPEGYSVSREKKERFSLILESASTNQTSMYLCASSFSGDPYEQYFGPGTRLTVT.

The chain uses TRBV7-2 and TRBJ2-7; the match to TRBD2 covers 10 bases. The CDR3 runs 15 residues. The germline V gene encodes CDR1 SGHTA and CDR2 FQGNSA. The trim removed 2 bases at V and 0 bases at J, leaving 1 base unmatched. CDR3 nucleotide sequence: TGTGCCAGCAGCTTAAGGACTAGCGGCTCCTACGAGCAGTACTTC. Protein product: CASSLRTSGSYEQYF.

The J gene is TRBJ1-4, the V gene TRBV9, with 10 bases fitting TRBD1. The CDR3 loop spans 14 amino acids. V gave up 4 bases and J gave up 8 bases; unmatched junction bases: 5. Germline V gene lookup returns CDR1 SGDLS and CDR2 YYNGEE. The CDR3 protein is CASSRDRGQEKLFF. CDR3 sequence (DNA): TGTGCCAGCAGCCGTGACAGGGGGCAGGAAAAACTGTTTTTT.

This rearrangement joins TRBV2 to TRBJ2-3; unclear D gene. V was trimmed by 5 bases and J by 7 bases, leaving 7 bases between them. CDR1 and CDR2 from the germline V gene are SNHLY and FYNNEI. The CDR3 has 11 residues. The CDR3 DNA reads as TGTGCCAGCAGTTTTAGTAATACGCAGTATTTT. Protein sequence: CASSFSNTQYF.

The chain recombines TRBV12-3 or TRBV12-4 with TRBJ1-5, with D perhaps matching TRBD1 (6 bases). This CDR3 is 13 amino acids long. Trimming shortened V by 6 bases and J by 4 bases, and 10 bases separated the two germline ends. DNA for the CDR3: TGTGCCAGCAGGCCCACAGGGAATCAGCCCCAGCATTTT. Encoded protein: CASRPTGNQPQHF.

This clone came up once. One end of the junction varies from germline; a read error may be responsible. This rearrangement joins TRBV5-1 to TRBJ2-5; 10 bases agree with TRBD2. CDR3 size: 16 residues. The germline gives CDR1 SGHRS, CDR2 YFSETQ. The DNA of the CDR3 is TGCGCCAGCAGTTTGGTAGCGGGGGGCCGGGGGGAGACCCAGTACTTC. It translates to CASSLVAGGRGETQYF.

This chain joins TRBV5-1 and TRBJ1-2; D is possibly TRBD1 (6 bases). V was pared by 4 bases and J by 3 bases, with 13 bases between. From germline, CDR1 is SGHRS and CDR2 YFSETQ. This CDR3 is built from 14 residues. The CDR3 reads CASSLTPGDYGYTF. For the CDR3, the DNA is TGCGCCAGCAGCCTGACCCCAGGGGACTATGGCTACACCTTC.

The rearrangement links TRBV11-3 to TRBJ2-3; TRBD2 matches 8 bases. Germline CDR1 SGHNT, CDR2 YENEEA. V dropped 8 bases and J dropped 2; count of bases not matched to a gene: 6. The CDR3 consists of 14 residues. CDR3 sequence reads: CASCPGGPTDTQYF. The CDR3 DNA reads as TGTGCCAGCTGTCCGGGAGGGCCCACAGATACGCAGTATTTT.

V usage is TRBV9 and J usage is TRBJ1-4, with 9 bases lining up with TRBD1. The CDR3 length is 16 residues. Losses at the gene ends were 7 bases for V and 0 bases for J; bases not matched to a gene: 7. The V gene's germline CDR1 is SGDLS and CDR2 YYNGEE. CDR3 sequence: CASSQTGGTTNEKLFF. As DNA, the CDR3 is TGTGCCAGCTCCCAGACAGGGGGGACAACTAATGAAAAACTGTTTTTT. The complete variable domain, with remaining parts taken from reference TRBV9 and TRBJ1-4, reads DSGVTQTPKHLITATGQRVTLRCSPRSGDLSVYWYQQSLDQGLQFLIQYYNGEERAKGNILERFSAQQFPDLHSELNLSSLELGDSALYFCASSQTGGTTNEKLFFGSGTQLSVL.

The rearrangement links TRBV18 to TRBJ2-7; TRBD1 is a possible D gene (5 bases). V was clipped by 3 bases and J by 5 bases, with 14 bases between them. The CDR3 is 14 amino acids. Germline V CDR1 and CDR2: KGHSH, LQKENI. The CDR3 DNA sequence: TGTGCCAGCTCACCTTGGGCAGGGATAGACGAGCAGTACTTC. Its protein is CASSPWAGIDEQYF.

The CDR3 loop is CASSSWGDGYTDTQYF. CDR3 coding DNA: TGTGCCAGCAGCTCGTGGGGGGACGGATACACAGATACGCAGTATTTT. This chain uses TRBV7-6 with TRBJ2-3, with D maybe TRBD2 (6 bases). Trimming removed 4 bases at V and 2 bases at J, with 16 bases between. The CDR3 consists of 16 residues. Per germline, CDR1 SGHVS and CDR2 FNYEAQ.

This clone is a singleton in its sample. This chain links TRBV6-5 with TRBJ2-1; TRBD2 aligns across 11 bases. The CDR3 is made up of 16 amino acids. The trim removed 2 bases at V and 5 bases at J, leaving 5 bases unmatched. Germline V lookup: CDR1 MNHEY, CDR2 SVGAGI. The CDR3 DNA sequence: TGTGCCAGCAGTTACGATCTAGCGGGGGGTGACAATGAGCAGTTCTTC. It is translated as CASSYDLAGGDNEQFF.

V and J are TRBV6-5 and TRBJ2-7; 13 positions agree with TRBD2. This CDR3 has 15 residues. The germline CDR1 and CDR2 sequences are MNHEY and SVGAGI. The V segment lost 2 bases and the J segment 6 bases; nucleotides outside the gene matches: 4. Here the CDR3 reads CASSYETSGRREQYF. Written as DNA, the CDR3 is TGTGCCAGCAGTTACGAGACTAGCGGGAGGCGCGAGCAGTACTTC.

This clone is a singleton in its sample. The chain combines TRBV7-2 with TRBJ1-2; 7 bases agree with TRBD1. The CDR3 loop spans 14 amino acids. V shed 1 base, J shed 5 bases, and the junction held 4 bases outside the gene matches. Germline CDR1 and CDR2: SGHTA and FQGNSA. CDR3 sequence (DNA): TGTGCCAGCAGCTTAGGACAGGGAGGGTATGGCTACACCTTC. This codes for CASSLGQGGYGYTF. The full variable domain, completed using reference TRBV7-2 and TRBJ1-2, is GAGVSQSPSNKVTEKGKDVELRCDPISGHTALYWYRQSLGQGLEFLIYFQGNSAPDKSGLPSDRFSAERTGGSVSTLTIQRTQQEDSAVYLCASSLGQGGYGYTFGSGTRLTVV.

The chain employs TRBV4-2 and TRBJ2-1, with no clear D. Per germline, CDR1 LGHNA and CDR2 YNFKEQ. Trimming took off 2 bases at V and 5 bases at J, with 1 base between the two ends. This CDR3 is 11 amino acids long. CDR3 in amino acids: CASSQHNEQFF. In nucleotides, the CDR3 is TGTGCCAGCAGCCAACACAATGAGCAGTTCTTC.

The chain couples TRBV11-2 to TRBJ2-7; the D gene is possibly TRBD2 (5 bases). This CDR3 contains 12 residues. The germline V and J ends were trimmed by 5 bases and 5 bases, with 10 bases remaining between them. The V gene's germline CDR1 is SGHAT and CDR2 FQNNGV. The CDR3 protein is CASSRTSHEQYF. The CDR3 coding sequence is TGTGCCAGCAGCCGAACTAGTCACGAGCAGTACTTC.

This clone was observed a single time. The rearrangement links TRBV18 to TRBJ2-4; D gene ambiguous. This CDR3 contains 14 residues. In germline, CDR1 is KGHSH, CDR2 LQKENI. V lost 0 bases and J 4 bases, leaving 7 bases between the germline ends. This chain's CDR3 is CASSPPALKNIQYF. CDR3 coding DNA: TGTGCCAGCTCACCACCGGCTCTAAAAAACATTCAGTACTTC.

This clone was seen just once. The chain recombines TRBV5-1 with TRBJ2-2, with a weak D call TRBD1 (6 bases). The CDR3 spans 15 residues. The V gene lost 3 bases and the J gene lost 7 bases, with 16 bases spanning the gap. Germline V gene lookup returns CDR1 SGHRS and CDR2 YFSETQ. CDR3 nucleotide sequence: TGCGCCAGCAGCTCCATTTCAGGGGTCGGCGGGGAGCTGTTTTTT. It translates to CASSSISGVGGELFF.

This chain links TRBV2 with TRBJ2-2; the D is unclear. V lost 8 bases and J 3 bases, leaving 7 bases between the germline ends. CDR1 is SNHLY, CDR2 FYNNEI, per germline. This CDR3 is 12 amino acids long. CDR3 residues: CASFYYTGELFF. The DNA for the CDR3 is TGTGCCAGCTTTTATTACACCGGGGAGCTGTTTTTT. Supplemented by reference TRBV2 and TRBJ2-2, the full variable domain reads EPEVTQTPSHQVTQMGQEVILRCVPISNHLYFYWYRQILGQKVEFLVSFYNNEISEKSEIFDDQFSVERPDGSNFTLKIRSTKLEDSAMYFCASFYYTGELFFGEGSRLTVL.

Worth noting for this clone: Its ends do not fully match the called genes, so a read error is possible. The chain couples TRBV18 to TRBJ1-1, with a possible D match to TRBD1 (6 bases). This CDR3 is 14 amino acids long. Per the germline V gene, CDR1 is KGHSH and CDR2 is LQKENI. CDR3 residues: CASSSTIQGTGAFF. The CDR3 DNA is TGTGCCAGCTCATCAACGATACAGGGCACTGGAGCTTTCTTT. The full variable domain, completed using reference TRBV18 and TRBJ1-1, is NAGVMQNPRHLVRRRGQEARLRCSPMKGHSHVYWYRQLPEEGLKFMVYLQKENIIDESGMPKERFSAEFPKEGPSILRIQQVVRGDSAAYFCASSSTIQGTGAFFGQGTRLTVV.

The V gene is TRBV19, the J gene TRBJ1-5, with unresolved D. The CDR3 loop spans 12 amino acids. V was clipped by 2 bases and J by 6 bases, with 5 bases between them. Germline CDR1 LNHDA, CDR2 SQIVND (reference sequence). The CDR3 nucleotides are TGTGCCAGTAGTATACGGGTTCAGCCCCAGCATTTT. Residues: CASSIRVQPQHF.

The CDR3, as DNA: TGTGCCAGTAGTATATACGGAGATGAGCAGTTCTTC. Its protein is CASSIYGDEQFF. The V and J genes are TRBV19 and TRBJ2-1, with no clear D. The length of the CDR3 is 12 residues. V lost 2 bases to trimming and J lost 8 bases, with 7 bases between them. From germline, CDR1 is LNHDA and CDR2 SQIVND (reference sequence).

The chain joins TRBV5-6 to TRBJ2-3; tentatively, D is TRBD2 (6 bases). This CDR3 comprises 16 residues. Looked up from germline, CDR1 is SGHDT and CDR2 is YYEEEE. The V end lost 4 bases, the J end lost 0 bases, and 15 bases lay between the germline ends. DNA of the CDR3: TGTGCCAGCAGCCCTTGGGTAGCGGCAAGCACAGATACGCAGTATTTT. Its translation: CASSPWVAASTDTQYF.

The rearrangement links TRBV7-9 to TRBJ2-7; TRBD1 or TRBD2 may be the D gene (5 bases each). CDR1 and CDR2 (germline): SEHNR, FQNEAQ (reference sequence). Trimming stripped 6 bases from V and 6 bases from J, with 27 bases between. The CDR3 runs 17 residues. The CDR3 nucleotides are TGTGCCAGCAGATACACCTCCGGGACGTCGGTTGCGGGCGAGCAGTACTTC. Protein sequence: CASRYTSGTSVAGEQYF. The full variable domain, rest sourced from reference TRBV7-9 and TRBJ2-7, is DTGVSQNPRHKITKRGQNVTFRCDPISEHNRLYWYRQTLGQGPEFLTYFQNEAQLEKSRLLSDRFSAERPKGSFSTLEIQRTEQGDSAMYLCASRYTSGTSVAGEQYFGPGTRLTVT.

The chain uses TRBV5-1 and TRBJ2-2; D might be TRBD2 (6 bases). From germline, CDR1 is SGHRS and CDR2 YFSETQ. This CDR3 comprises 14 residues. The ends were cut back, 1 base at V and 6 bases at J, with 10 bases in the middle. The CDR3 DNA sequence: TGCGCCAGCAGCTTGCAAGGGGAGGCCGGGGAGCTGTTTTTT. It encodes CASSLQGEAGELFF.

The gene calls are TRBV7-9 and TRBJ2-5, with 10 bases identical to TRBD2. In germline, CDR1 is SEHNR, CDR2 FQNEAQ (reference sequence). V lost 5 bases to trimming and J lost 9 bases; unmatched junction nucleotides: 9. This CDR3 spans 14 amino acids. The CDR3 region is CASSPPKRGGPQYF. The CDR3 DNA is TGTGCCAGCAGCCCCCCGAAGCGGGGGGGCCCCCAGTACTTC.